The entry that follows covers one TCR beta chain sequence. The sample belongs to a study of cytomegalovirus exposure and HLA in healthy donors. The PCR used 60 Vbeta and 13 Jbeta primers. The data were produced by immunoSEQ multiplex PCR, yet TCRdb's version contains in-frame clones alone and is incomplete. The sample has around 100,000 clones, approximately 81% seen once; the top ten hold 4.2%. CDR1 and CDR2 from the germline V gene are SGHTA and FQGNSA. The CDR3 is made up of 15 amino acids. Trimming took 1 base from V and 7 from J; bases not matched to a gene: 2. The sequence derives from a woman in her sixties or seventies in good health and CMV-seropositive. The sample consisted of PBMCs. The chain has TRBV7-2 and TRBJ2-1, with TRBD2 identical over 12 bases. CDR3 sequence reads: CASSLETSGGNEQFF. As DNA, the CDR3 is TGTGCCAGCAGCTTAGAAACTAGCGGGGGGAATGAGCAGTTCTTC.